Each of the 21 T cell receptor beta chains below was sequenced from the same sample in a study of T cell changes during pregnancy in multiple sclerosis. This table comes from immunoSEQ multiplex PCR, and its TCRdb copy is limited to in-frame clones, with some not included. The repertoire holds about 53,000 clones, nearly 90% seen once, with approximately 5% in the top ten. The source material was peripheral blood, sampled after pregnancy. The source is a female donor in good health, enrolled as a control in a pregnancy study.

The J gene is TRBJ2-5, the V gene TRBV13, with 7 positions matching TRBD2. V trimming: 4 bases; J trimming: 0 bases; junction bases outside the gene matches: 2. CDR3 length: 14 amino acids. Germline CDR1 PRHDT, CDR2 FYEKMQ (reference sequence). The CDR3: CASSYLADQETQYF. Here the CDR3 DNA reads TGTGCCAGCAGCTACCTAGCGGACCAAGAGACCCAGTACTTC.

Here the CDR3 reads CASSLSAGRVDEQYF. In DNA form, the CDR3 reads TGTGCCAGCAGCTTGAGTGCAGGGCGCGTGGACGAGCAGTACTTC. The J gene is TRBJ2-7, the V gene TRBV5-6; D is perhaps TRBD1 (5 bases). The CDR3 totals 15 residues. CDR1 and CDR2 (germline): SGHDT, YYEEEE. The V end was cut by 1 base, the J end by 5 bases, with 16 bases between.

The chain recombines TRBV4-2 with TRBJ1-2; the D is unclear. The CDR3 is 17 amino acids. Germline assignment: CDR1 LGHNA and CDR2 YNFKEQ. Between the trimmed V and J ends, which lost 0 bases and 4 bases, there was a span of 18 bases. The CDR3 sequence: CASSQDWRAINPYGYTF. For the CDR3, the DNA is TGTGCCAGCAGCCAAGATTGGAGGGCAATTAACCCCTATGGCTACACCTTC.

This clone was counted once. V is TRBV5-6 and J is TRBJ2-1; D possibly corresponds to TRBD1 (6 bases). Trimming removed 6 bases from V and 6 bases from J, with 10 bases in between. The CDR3 length is 12 residues. The germline gives CDR1 SGHDT, CDR2 YYEEEE. CDR3 sequence reads: CASTYRVNEQFF. The DNA for the CDR3 is TGTGCCAGCACGTACAGGGTCAATGAGCAGTTCTTC.

The chain carries TRBV29-1 and TRBJ2-2; a possible D gene is TRBD1 (7 bases). Trimming pared 6 bases from V and 1 base from J, leaving 15 bases between. This CDR3 is 15 amino acids long. Germline V gene data show CDR1 as SQVTM and CDR2 as ANQGSEA. CDR3 region: CSVAQGGGNTGELFF. The CDR3, as DNA: TGCAGCGTCGCCCAGGGGGGAGGGAACACCGGGGAGCTGTTTTTT.

V and J are TRBV29-1 and TRBJ1-2; D might be TRBD1 (5 bases). Trimming left V 7 bases short and J 3 bases short, with 15 bases between. Germline V CDR1 and CDR2: SQVTM, ANQGSEA. There are 13 residues in the CDR3. The CDR3, as DNA: TGCAGCGCCGACGGGGGGTCGGACTATGGCTACACCTTC. It yields the protein CSADGGSDYGYTF.

The chain couples TRBV5-1 to TRBJ2-7; 10 positions agree with TRBD2. Per the germline V gene, CDR1 is SGHRS and CDR2 is YFSETQ. CDR3 length equals 15 residues. V gave up 4 bases and J gave up 4 bases; unmatched junction bases: 8. CDR3 nucleotides: TGCGCCAGCAGCGCAGGGAGCGGGAGGGCGTACGAGCAGTACTTC. Protein sequence: CASSAGSGRAYEQYF.

The chain carries TRBV9 and TRBJ1-4; 8 nucleotides match TRBD1. Germline V lookup: CDR1 SGDLS, CDR2 YYNGEE. The CDR3 is made up of 15 amino acids. After removal of 4 bases from V and 5 bases from J, the junction contained 7 bases not matched to a gene. CDR3 sequence reads: CASSIWTGPNEKLFF. The CDR3 nucleotides are TGTGCCAGCAGCATCTGGACAGGGCCCAATGAAAAACTGTTTTTT.

V gene TRBV7-9 combines with J gene TRBJ1-2; the match to TRBD1 covers 7 bases. The CDR3 loop spans 15 amino acids. Germline V lookup: CDR1 SEHNR, CDR2 FQNEAQ (reference sequence). V shed 4 bases, J shed 2 bases, and the junction held 7 bases outside the gene matches. The CDR3: CASSSGGDRNYGYTF. The CDR3 nucleotides are TGTGCCAGCAGCTCCGGGGGGGACAGAAACTATGGCTACACCTTC.

The chain combines TRBV19 with TRBJ1-1, with 12 bases identical to TRBD1. V lost 7 bases, J lost 6 bases, and 6 bases stayed unmatched. The CDR3 runs to 14 residues. The germline CDR1 and CDR2 sequences are LNHDA and SQIVND (reference sequence). CDR3 residues: CASIPGQGAAEAFF. Written as DNA, the CDR3 is TGTGCCAGTATTCCGGGACAGGGGGCAGCTGAAGCTTTCTTT.

The chain joins TRBV7-9 to TRBJ1-5, with 7 bases aligning to TRBD1. The length of the CDR3 is 15 residues. The germline CDR1 and CDR2 sequences are SEHNR and FQNEAQ (reference sequence). The junction had 6 bases not matched to a gene; V was cut back by 4 bases and J by 3 bases. The CDR3 is CASSSPGQFNQPQHF. For the CDR3, the DNA is TGTGCCAGCAGCTCGCCGGGACAGTTCAATCAGCCCCAGCATTTT.

This chain joins TRBV19 and TRBJ2-7, with TRBD2 identical over 8 bases. Germline V gene sequence: CDR1 LNHDA, CDR2 SQIVND (reference sequence). The CDR3 length is 14 residues. J gave up 2 bases and V 3 bases, and 3 bases lay outside the gene matches. The CDR3 sequence: CASSIAGGTYEQYF. CDR3 DNA sequence: TGTGCCAGTAGTATCGCGGGAGGAACCTACGAGCAGTACTTC. Variable domain in full (rest from reference TRBV19 and TRBJ2-7): DGGITQSPKYLFRKEGQNVTLSCEQNLNHDAMYWYRQDPGQGLRLIYYSQIVNDFQKGDIAEGYSVSREKKESFPLTVTSAQKNPTAFYLCASSIAGGTYEQYFGPGTRLTVT.

The J gene is TRBJ1-5, the V gene TRBV10-3; D is perhaps TRBD1 (6 bases). Germline V gene sequence: CDR1 ENHRY, CDR2 SYGVKD. The CDR3 spans 14 residues. V was shortened by 6 bases and J by 3 bases, with 12 bases between the two germline ends. CDR3 bases: TGTGCCATCAGAGATGGACAGTACAATCAGCCCCAGCATTTT. Amino acids: CAIRDGQYNQPQHF.

This clone appeared once. V and J are TRBV27 and TRBJ1-2; 9 bases are a match to TRBD1. Losses at the gene ends were 3 bases for V and 4 bases for J; bases not matched to a gene: 3. CDR1 MNHEY and CDR2 SMNVEV come from the germline V gene (reference sequence). The length of the CDR3 is 14 residues. The CDR3 protein is CASSFGTGSYGYTF. Written as DNA, the CDR3 is TGTGCCAGCAGTTTCGGGACAGGGAGCTATGGCTACACCTTC.

The CDR3 region has the DNA TGCAGCGTTGACCCTCGACTAGCGGGAGAGGATGAGCAGTTCTTC. Protein sequence: CSVDPRLAGEDEQFF. V usage is TRBV29-1 and J usage is TRBJ2-1, with 12 bases identical to TRBD2. This CDR3 region has 15 residues. Germline CDR1 reads SQVTM; CDR2 reads ANQGSEA. After removal of 3 bases from V and 8 bases from J, the junction contained 8 bases not matched to a gene.

The chain combines TRBV13 with TRBJ2-1; TRBD1 agrees at 8 bases. After removal of 1 base from V and 9 bases from J, the junction contained 8 bases not matched to a gene. CDR3 size: 15 residues. Germline CDR1 and CDR2: PRHDT and FYEKMQ (reference sequence). For the CDR3, the DNA is TGTGCCAGCAGCTTAGTACAGGGGGTATGGGGTGAGCAGTTCTTC. As protein: CASSLVQGVWGEQFF.

On this clone: Sequence at one end of the junction differs from germline and may be a read error. The chain uses TRBV7-7 and TRBJ2-1; 8 bases agree with TRBD2. From germline, CDR1 is SSHAT and CDR2 FNYEAQ (reference sequence). The CDR3 length is 15 residues. The CDR3 is CASSKLAVSYNEQFF. For the CDR3, the DNA is TGTGCTAGCAGCAAACTAGCGGTCAGCTACAATGAGCAGTTCTTC.

V gene TRBV7-2 combines with J gene TRBJ2-3, with TRBD2 identical over 10 bases. This CDR3 region has 16 residues. V shed 1 base, J shed 5 bases, and the junction held 6 bases outside the gene matches. Looked up from germline, CDR1 is SGHTA and CDR2 is FQGNSA. CDR3 sequence: CASSLGAGGRVDTQYF. The CDR3, as DNA: TGTGCCAGCAGCTTAGGAGCGGGGGGGCGGGTAGATACGCAGTATTTT.

The rearrangement links TRBV5-1 to TRBJ2-5; 8 nucleotides line up with TRBD1. Losses at the gene ends were 0 bases for V and 5 bases for J; bases not matched to a gene: 9. The CDR3 spans 16 residues. CDR1 is SGHRS and CDR2 is YFSETQ in the germline V gene. The CDR3 loop is CASSLGPGGWEETQYF. CDR3 bases: TGCGCCAGCAGCTTGGGGCCAGGGGGCTGGGAGGAGACCCAGTACTTC. Complete variable domain (other parts from reference TRBV5-1 and TRBJ2-5): KAGVTQTPRYLIKTRGQQVTLSCSPISGHRSVSWYQQTPGQGLQFLFEYFSETQRNKGNFPGRFSGRQFSNSRSEMNVSTLELGDSALYLCASSLGPGGWEETQYFGPGTRLLVL.

The chain carries TRBV5-6 and TRBJ1-1; 7 bases line up with TRBD1. The germline V gene encodes CDR1 SGHDT and CDR2 YYEEEE. The trim removed 0 bases at V and 8 bases at J, leaving 4 bases unmatched. The CDR3 contains 13 residues. CDR3 sequence reads: CASSLGQGIEAFF. CDR3 coding DNA: TGTGCCAGCAGCTTGGGACAGGGCATAGAAGCTTTCTTT. Combining the CDR3 with reference TRBV5-6 and TRBJ1-1 gives the whole variable domain DAGVTQSPTHLIKTRGQQVTLRCSPKSGHDTVSWYQQALGQGPQFIFQYYEEEERQRGNFPDRFSGHQFPNYSSELNVNALLLGDSALYLCASSLGQGIEAFFGQGTRLTVV.

V and J are TRBV28 and TRBJ1-5; TRBD1 matches 8 bases. The V gene's germline CDR1 is MDHEN and CDR2 SYDVKM. J was trimmed by 0 bases and V by 4 bases; bases with no gene match: 5. The CDR3 spans 16 residues. The CDR3 is CASSSPGQASNQPQHF. As DNA, the CDR3 is TGTGCCAGCAGTTCCCCGGGACAGGCTAGCAATCAGCCCCAGCATTTT.